This T cell receptor (beta chain) was obtained from a study of T cell responses to AZD1222 COVID-19 vaccine. Overall study findings and caveats: Repertoire sampling occurred only after the peak T cell response.

With regard to this clone: Its antigen is not known.

This CDR3 spans 12 amino acids. V lost 3 bases to trimming and J lost 5 bases, with 10 bases between them. CDR1 is SQVTM, CDR2 ANQGSEA, per germline. The table came from immunoSEQ multiplex PCR; TCRdb's copy has only in-frame clones and leaves some out. Seen here are 100,000 or so clones, approximately 92% observed once, and the top ten hold approximately 45%. The input for sequencing was peripheral blood, taken 28 days after the second AZD1222 dose. The rearrangement uses TRBV29-1 and TRBJ2-5; D is possibly TRBD1 (5 bases). This sequence originates from an adult who received the AZD1222 COVID-19 vaccine. The CDR3 DNA is TGCAGCGTTGACCAGGGTAGGGAGACCCAGTACTTC. Amino acids: CSVDQGRETQYF.